Below are 32 T cell receptor beta chains sequenced from a single sample in a study of chemoradiotherapy in HPV16-positive cancers. Sequencing was performed with immunoSEQ multiplex PCR; in TCRdb, only in-frame clones are kept and a portion is missing. The table records about 15,000 clones, over 70% of them present only once. Sample collection occurred from a patient who underwent chemoradiotherapy. These receptors were taken from a human donor with HPV-associated anogenital cancer.

This rearrangement joins TRBV27 to TRBJ2-2; TRBD2 matches at 14 bases. V was clipped by 4 bases and J by 4 bases; unmatched bases: 5. The CDR3 extends over 17 amino acids. Germline V CDR1 and CDR2: MNHEY, SMNVEV (reference sequence). The CDR3 bases are TGTGCCAGCAGTTCCTGGACTAGCGGGGGGAGCACCGGGGAGCTGTTTTTT. Amino acids: CASSSWTSGGSTGELFF.

V usage is TRBV18 and J usage is TRBJ2-6, with D unresolved. This CDR3 has 16 residues. The germline V gene encodes CDR1 KGHSH and CDR2 LQKENI. The V gene lost 2 bases and the J gene lost 2 bases, with 10 bases spanning the gap. This CDR3 reads CASSPDQATGANVLTF. The CDR3 bases are TGTGCCAGCTCACCAGATCAGGCTACTGGGGCCAACGTCCTGACTTTC.

This clone was observed once. The chain uses TRBV11-2 and TRBJ2-5; D possibly uses TRBD1 or TRBD2 (6 bases each). Per the germline V gene, CDR1 is SGHAT and CDR2 is FQNNGV. This CDR3 has 14 residues. The ends were cut back, 2 bases at V and 5 bases at J, with 12 bases in the middle. CDR3 coding DNA: TGTGCCAGCAGCTTAAAGGGGGGCGGGGAGACCCAGTACTTC. Its translation: CASSLKGGGETQYF.

This clone was seen a handful of times. This chain links TRBV18 with TRBJ2-1; D tentatively reads TRBD1 or TRBD2 (5 bases each). V lost 5 bases, J lost 4 bases, and 15 bases lay in between. This CDR3 region has 15 residues. Germline V gives CDR1 KGHSH, CDR2 LQKENI. The CDR3 is CASSSHRDPYNEQFF. The CDR3 region has the DNA TGTGCCAGCTCAAGTCACCGGGACCCTTACAATGAGCAGTTCTTC.

This clone was found once. The V call is TRBV13, the J call TRBJ2-5, with 7 bases aligning to TRBD2. Looked up from germline, CDR1 is PRHDT and CDR2 is FYEKMQ (reference sequence). The CDR3 consists of 15 residues. J lost 2 bases, V lost 5 bases, and 8 bases had no gene match. CDR3 residues: CASSGEGLQQETQYF. The CDR3 nucleotides are TGTGCCAGCAGCGGAGAGGGACTACAACAAGAGACCCAGTACTTC.

The chain's CDR3 is CASSHGRDFNTEAFF. The CDR3, as DNA: TGTGCCAGCAGCCATGGGAGGGATTTCAACACTGAAGCTTTCTTT. This chain connects TRBV4-2 to TRBJ1-1; D is undetermined. V lost 3 bases, J lost 2 bases, and 13 bases lay in between. CDR1 is LGHNA and CDR2 is YNFKEQ in the germline V gene. The CDR3 runs to 15 residues.

The V gene is TRBV4-3, the J gene TRBJ2-7; D might be TRBD1 or TRBD2, each matching 5 bases. Looked up from germline, CDR1 is LGHNA and CDR2 is YSLEER. Trimming shortened V by 0 bases and J by 2 bases, and 11 bases separated the two germline ends. The CDR3 runs 15 residues. The CDR3 spells CASSQDPGTTYEQYF. In nucleotides, the CDR3 is TGCGCCAGCAGCCAAGACCCAGGGACGACCTACGAGCAGTACTTC.

V is TRBV7-2 and J is TRBJ1-1; 10 nucleotides match TRBD1. The trim removed 5 bases at V and 11 bases at J, leaving 8 bases unmatched. Germline V lookup: CDR1 SGHTA, CDR2 FQGNSA. This CDR3 has 13 residues. The CDR3 loop reads CASSQIGTGVAFF. CDR3 DNA: TGTGCCAGCAGCCAAATCGGGACAGGGGTGGCTTTCTTT.

The chain joins TRBV11-3 to TRBJ2-5, with D possibly being TRBD1 or TRBD2 (5 bases each). This CDR3 comprises 15 residues. V shed 5 bases and J shed 4 bases, with 17 bases lying between them. CDR1 is SGHNT and CDR2 is YENEEA in the germline V gene. The CDR3 coding sequence is TGTGCCAGCAGCGAATCCGGGACGGCAGGAGAGACCCAGTACTTC. It is translated as CASSESGTAGETQYF.

This clone has a handful of counts. The rearrangement joins TRBV4-1 to TRBJ2-7; D is possibly TRBD1 (6 bases). Trimming stripped 3 bases from V and 2 bases from J, with 14 bases between. The CDR3 runs 15 residues. CDR1 and CDR2 (germline): MGHRA, YSYEKL. CDR3 region: CASSHGTYQAYEQYF. In DNA, the CDR3 is TGCGCCAGCAGCCACGGGACATACCAAGCCTACGAGCAGTACTTC.

The genes are TRBV18 and TRBJ1-1, with no clear D. This CDR3 spans 14 amino acids. V dropped 3 bases and J dropped 1 base, with 9 bases sitting between them. Looked up from germline, CDR1 is KGHSH and CDR2 is LQKENI. CDR3 loop: CASSPGRQNTEAFF. The CDR3 DNA reads as TGTGCCAGCTCACCCGGGAGGCAGAACACTGAAGCTTTCTTT.

The rearrangement links TRBV4-2 to TRBJ2-2, with 8 bases matching TRBD1. The CDR3 is 15 amino acids. The V gene's germline CDR1 is LGHNA and CDR2 YNFKEQ. V lost 1 base, J lost 7 bases, and 5 bases stayed unmatched. The CDR3 here is CASSQGDRLGGELFF. CDR3 nucleotide sequence: TGTGCCAGCAGCCAAGGGGACAGGTTAGGCGGGGAGCTGTTTTTT.

CDR3 residues: CASKDRSAEAFF. The CDR3 DNA sequence: TGTGCCAGCAAAGACAGATCGGCTGAAGCTTTCTTT. The chain employs TRBV28 and TRBJ1-1, with D tentatively TRBD1 (5 bases). The CDR3 covers 12 residues. The V and J ends lost 7 bases and 6 bases respectively, with 12 bases between them. Germline-derived CDR1 and CDR2 are MDHEN and SYDVKM.

The CDR3, as DNA: TGTGCCAGCAGGCACTCCCCAGGGGGTGGATCACCCCTCCACTTT. Amino acids: CASRHSPGGGSPLHF. This chain joins TRBV6-4 and TRBJ1-6; 7 bases align to TRBD1. Germline V gene lookup returns CDR1 MRHNA and CDR2 SNTAGT. The CDR3 has 15 amino acids. The V segment lost 6 bases and the J segment 10 bases; nucleotides outside the gene matches: 12.

This clone was observed a few times. The chain recombines TRBV28 with TRBJ2-7; D is ambiguous. Looked up from germline, CDR1 is MDHEN and CDR2 is SYDVKM. This CDR3 has 14 residues. Trimming stripped 1 base from V and 2 bases from J, with 9 bases between. The CDR3 loop is CASSLLRSPYEQYF. As DNA, the CDR3 is TGTGCCAGCAGTTTATTGAGGTCCCCCTACGAGCAGTACTTC.

This clone was detected once. The chain recombines TRBV28 with TRBJ1-6, with D hard to call. CDR1 is MDHEN and CDR2 is SYDVKM in the germline V gene. Deletions cut 5 bases from V and 9 bases from J, with 14 bases between. The length of the CDR3 is 14 residues. CDR3 sequence (DNA): TGTGCCAGCAGTCCCGAACGGGGTGTTTCACCCCTCCACTTT. This gives the protein CASSPERGVSPLHF.

In regard to this clone: Other nucleotide sequences in the sample specify the same CDR3. The gene calls are TRBV5-1 and TRBJ2-2; D is perhaps TRBD2 (6 bases). The CDR3 has 16 residues. Germline lookup yields CDR1 SGHRS and CDR2 YFSETQ. Trimming stripped 2 bases from V and 4 bases from J, with 15 bases between. CDR3 sequence reads: CASSLSGGRGTGELFF. CDR3 DNA: TGCGCCAGCAGCTTATCCGGGGGTCGCGGCACCGGGGAGCTGTTTTTT.

This chain joins TRBV2 and TRBJ2-5, with D possibly matching TRBD1 (6 bases). Deletions cut 5 bases from V and 5 bases from J, with 12 bases between. Per germline, CDR1 SNHLY and CDR2 FYNNEI. The CDR3 has 13 amino acids. Written as DNA, the CDR3 is TGTGCCAGCAGTTACAGGGCAGGGGAGACCCAGTACTTC. Translation gives CASSYRAGETQYF.

V is TRBV2 and J is TRBJ2-7, with TRBD2 identical over 8 bases. V shed 7 bases, J shed 3 bases, and the junction held 8 bases outside the gene matches. CDR1 is SNHLY, CDR2 FYNNEI, per germline. The CDR3 has 14 amino acids. CDR3: CASMGLAGSYEQYF. DNA for the CDR3: TGTGCCAGCATGGGGTTAGCGGGGAGCTACGAGCAGTACTTC.

The chain couples TRBV18 to TRBJ2-7; D is ambiguous. V was pared by 1 base and J by 0 bases, with 10 bases between. CDR3 size: 15 residues. Per germline, CDR1 KGHSH and CDR2 LQKENI. The CDR3 spells CASSPLDTPSYEQYF. CDR3 nucleotide sequence: TGTGCCAGCTCACCACTTGACACTCCCTCCTACGAGCAGTACTTC. Complete variable domain (other parts from reference TRBV18 and TRBJ2-7): NAGVMQNPRHLVRRRGQEARLRCSPMKGHSHVYWYRQLPEEGLKFMVYLQKENIIDESGMPKERFSAEFPKEGPSILRIQQVVRGDSAAYFCASSPLDTPSYEQYFGPGTRLTVT.

This clone appeared once. This chain uses TRBV11-1 with TRBJ1-2, with 7 bases lining up with TRBD1. V lost 3 bases, J lost 5 bases, and 3 bases stayed unmatched. Germline loops: CDR1 SGHAT, CDR2 FQDESV (reference sequence). The CDR3 extends over 13 amino acids. CDR3 residues: CASSLDRFYGYTF. The CDR3 coding sequence is TGTGCCAGCAGCTTGGACAGGTTTTATGGCTACACCTTC. Full variable domain (remainder filled in from reference TRBV11-1 and TRBJ1-2): EAEVAQSPRYKITEKSQAVAFWCDPISGHATLYWYRQILGQGPELLVQFQDESVVDDSQLPKDRFSAERLKGVDSTLKIQPAELGDSAMYLCASSLDRFYGYTFGSGTRLTVV.

The chain joins TRBV29-1 to TRBJ2-1; D is possibly TRBD2 (5 bases). Germline V gene sequence: CDR1 SQVTM, CDR2 ANQGSEA. V lost 8 bases and J 2 bases, leaving 13 bases between the germline ends. CDR3 size: 13 residues. This chain's CDR3 is CSYDGETYNEQFF. The CDR3 bases are TGCAGCTACGACGGGGAGACCTACAATGAGCAGTTCTTC.

This clone came up a few times. The chain recombines TRBV19 with TRBJ1-2, with unresolved D. The CDR3 is 11 residues long. Germline V gene sequence: CDR1 LNHDA, CDR2 SQIVND (reference sequence). The V end was cut by 5 bases, the J end by 1 base, with 2 bases between. CDR3 sequence: CASSLNYGYTF. The CDR3 DNA reads as TGTGCCAGTAGTCTTAACTATGGCTACACCTTC.

The J gene is TRBJ2-7, the V gene TRBV2; tentatively, D is TRBD1 (5 bases). The V gene lost 4 bases and the J gene lost 0 bases, with 7 bases spanning the gap. The CDR3 loop spans 13 amino acids. CDR1 and CDR2 from the germline V gene are SNHLY and FYNNEI. The CDR3 DNA is TGTGCCAGCAGTGTTGGGGCCTCCTACGAGCAGTACTTC. It specifies CASSVGASYEQYF.

The rearrangement links TRBV13 to TRBJ1-1; D is unresolved. The CDR3 covers 13 residues. With 1 base removed from V and 6 bases from J, the gap between germline ends came to 9 bases. Germline V CDR1 and CDR2: PRHDT, FYEKMQ (reference sequence). CDR3 DNA sequence: TGTGCCAGCAGCTTAGAATACGGGGCTGAAGCTTTCTTT. This translates into CASSLEYGAEAFF.

The chain is built from TRBV30 and TRBJ1-5, with D possibly matching TRBD1 (5 bases). This CDR3 is built from 13 residues. Trimming left V 3 bases short and J 5 bases short, with 11 bases between. Germline CDR1 GTSNPN, CDR2 SVGIG (reference sequence). CDR3 sequence reads: CAWSDSAYQPQHF. The CDR3 DNA is TGTGCCTGGAGCGACAGTGCCTATCAGCCCCAGCATTTT.

V and J are TRBV19 and TRBJ1-1; D remains ambiguous. V gave up 0 bases and J gave up 4 bases, with 6 bases separating them. The CDR3 spans 13 residues. The germline CDR1 and CDR2 sequences are LNHDA and SQIVND (reference sequence). DNA of the CDR3: TGTGCCAGTAGTATAGATCGCGGCACTGAAGCTTTCTTT. Protein product: CASSIDRGTEAFF.

The chain joins TRBV7-2 to TRBJ2-2, with D perhaps TRBD1 (6 bases). Per germline, CDR1 SGHTA and CDR2 FQGNSA. Deletions cut 5 bases from V and 5 bases from J, with 9 bases between. This CDR3 is built from 13 residues. The CDR3 DNA reads TGTGCCAGCAGCATTGGACAGACCGGGGAGCTGTTTTTT. Translation: CASSIGQTGELFF.

This clone occurred once. This chain joins TRBV5-1 and TRBJ1-1, with 8 bases fitting TRBD1. The CDR3 contains 20 residues. V was clipped by 0 bases and J by 1 base; unmatched bases: 17. Germline CDR1 is SGHRS and CDR2 is YFSETQ. CDR3 coding DNA: TGCGCCAGCAGCTTGGCTCCCATCAGGGGGCCAGGTTTGGGGAACACTGAAGCTTTCTTT. Translating it yields CASSLAPIRGPGLGNTEAFF.

The chain employs TRBV4-3 and TRBJ1-4, with D unresolved. The CDR3 has 16 amino acids. Germline CDR1 is LGHNA and CDR2 is YSLEER. Trimming shortened V by 0 bases and J by 8 bases, and 16 bases separated the two germline ends. CDR3 nucleotides: TGCGCCAGCAGCCAAGATTACCGGAGGATGGAGGAAAAACTGTTTTTT. It is translated as CASSQDYRRMEEKLFF.

This clone was observed once. This chain uses TRBV4-2 with TRBJ2-7; D assignment may be TRBD1 or TRBD2 (5 bases each). The CDR3 runs to 14 residues. Germline values: CDR1 LGHNA, CDR2 YNFKEQ. V dropped 0 bases and J dropped 3 bases, with 9 bases sitting between them. CDR3 nucleotides: TGTGCCAGCAGCCAAGATGCAGGGAGCTACGAGCAGTACTTC. It specifies CASSQDAGSYEQYF.

This chain joins TRBV4-3 and TRBJ2-7; TRBD1 or TRBD2 may be the D gene (5 bases each). Germline V gives CDR1 LGHNA, CDR2 YSLEER. The CDR3 runs to 15 residues. Deletions cut 1 base from V and 0 bases from J, with 10 bases between. CDR3 bases: TGCGCCAGCAGCCAAGTCGGGGACCTCTCCTACGAGCAGTACTTC. This translates into CASSQVGDLSYEQYF.